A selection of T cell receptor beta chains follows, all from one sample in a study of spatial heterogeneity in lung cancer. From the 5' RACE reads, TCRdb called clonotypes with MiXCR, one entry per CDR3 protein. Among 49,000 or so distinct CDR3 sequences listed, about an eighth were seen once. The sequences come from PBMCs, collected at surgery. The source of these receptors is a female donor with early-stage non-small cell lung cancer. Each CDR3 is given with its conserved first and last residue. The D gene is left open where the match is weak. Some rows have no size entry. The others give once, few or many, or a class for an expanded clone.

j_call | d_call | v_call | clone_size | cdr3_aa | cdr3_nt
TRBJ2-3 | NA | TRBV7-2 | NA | CASTLSVLVTDTQYF | TGTGCCAGCACCCTTAGTGTACTAGTAACAGATACGCAGTATTTT
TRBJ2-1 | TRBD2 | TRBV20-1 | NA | CSGAAGLAGGRLNNEQFF | TGCAGCGGAGCCGCGGGACTAGCGGGGGGGAGGCTAAACAATGAGCAGTTCTTC
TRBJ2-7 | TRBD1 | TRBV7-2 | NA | CASSPGTEREQYF | TGTGCCAGCAGTCCCGGGACAGAGCGCGAGCAGTACTTC
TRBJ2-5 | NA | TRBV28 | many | CASRLQETQYF | TGTGCCAGCAGACTACAAGAGACCCAGTACTTC
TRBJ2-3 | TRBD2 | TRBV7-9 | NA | CASLKRGSTDTQYF | TGTGCCAGCTTAAAGCGGGGGAGCACAGATACGCAGTATTTT
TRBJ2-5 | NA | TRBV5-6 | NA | CASSLVTQETQYF | TGTGCCAGCAGCTTAGTGACTCAAGAGACCCAGTACTTC
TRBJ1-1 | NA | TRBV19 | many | CATSGTEAFF | TGTGCCACCTCGGGCACTGAAGCTTTCTTT
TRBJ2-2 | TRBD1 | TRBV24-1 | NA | CATSDSGTGMNTGELFF | TGTGCCACCAGTGATTCCGGGACAGGCATGAACACCGGGGAGCTGTTTTTT
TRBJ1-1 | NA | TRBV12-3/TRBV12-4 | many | CASSLYLGATEAFF | TGTGCCAGCAGTTTATATTTGGGGGCCACTGAAGCTTTCTTT
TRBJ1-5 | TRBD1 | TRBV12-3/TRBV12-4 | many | CASSKQGARQPQHF | TGTGCCAGCAGCAAACAGGGGGCGCGTCAGCCCCAGCATTTT
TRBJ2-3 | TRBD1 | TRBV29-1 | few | CSVGQGSDTQYF | TGCAGCGTTGGACAGGGGTCAGATACGCAGTATTTT
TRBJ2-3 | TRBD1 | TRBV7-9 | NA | CASSLDTGGDRASGHTDTQYF | TGTGCCAGCAGCCTGGATACTGGAGGGGACAGGGCCTCGGGCCACACAGATACGCAGTATTTT
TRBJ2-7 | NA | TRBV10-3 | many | CAISESKYYEQYF | TGTGCCATCAGTGAGTCTAAATACTACGAGCAGTACTTC
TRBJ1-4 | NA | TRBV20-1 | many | CSARPRAGGEKLFF | TGCAGTGCGCGCCCCAGGGCGGGGGGTGAAAAACTGTTTTTT
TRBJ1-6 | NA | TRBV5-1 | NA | CASSLGLGINSPLHF | TGCGCCAGCAGCTTGGGTCTCGGTATAAATTCACCCCTCCACTTT
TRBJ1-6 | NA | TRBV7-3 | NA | CASSLGTRDSPLHF | TGTGCCAGCAGCCTCGGGACACGGGATTCACCCCTCCACTTT
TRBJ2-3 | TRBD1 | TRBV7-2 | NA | CASSAQGRLQSDTQYF | TGTGCCAGCAGCGCACAGGGGAGACTGCAATCAGATACGCAGTATTTT
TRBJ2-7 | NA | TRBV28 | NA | CASSFSRNEQYF | TGTGCCAGCAGTTTCTCACGCAACGAGCAGTACTTC
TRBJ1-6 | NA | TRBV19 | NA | CASSVGQSYNSPLHF | TGTGCCAGTAGTGTCGGTCAGAGCTATAATTCACCCCTCCACTTT
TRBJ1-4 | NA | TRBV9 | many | CASSVATGSELFF | TGTGCCAGCAGCGTAGCTACGGGCAGCGAACTGTTTTTT
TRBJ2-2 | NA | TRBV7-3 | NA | CASSPDGVNTGELFF | TGTGCCAGCAGCCCCGACGGGGTAAACACCGGGGAGCTGTTTTTT
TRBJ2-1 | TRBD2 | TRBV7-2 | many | CASSSVGGRSYNEQFF | TGTGCCAGCAGCTCCGTCGGGGGGAGGTCCTACAATGAGCAGTTCTTC
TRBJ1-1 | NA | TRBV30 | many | CAWSLDRLVYTEAFF | TGTGCCTGGAGCCTGGACCGACTGGTTTACACTGAAGCTTTCTTT
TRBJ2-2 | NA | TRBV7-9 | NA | CASSKLTRGNTGELFF | TGTGCCAGCAGCAAATTAACCAGGGGGAACACCGGGGAGCTGTTTTTT
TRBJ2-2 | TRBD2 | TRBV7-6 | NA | CASSETSVSGELFF | TGTGCCAGCAGTGAGACTAGCGTATCCGGGGAGCTGTTTTTT
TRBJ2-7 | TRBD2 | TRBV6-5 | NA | CASSPGSGGTYEQYF | TGTGCCAGCAGTCCGGGTAGCGGGGGGACCTACGAGCAGTACTTC
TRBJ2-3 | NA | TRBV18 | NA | CASSPQDGADTQYF | TGTGCCAGCTCACCACAGGACGGGGCAGATACGCAGTATTTT
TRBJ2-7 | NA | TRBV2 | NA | CASNSQGTSYEQYF | TGTGCCAGCAACTCACAGGGAACGAGCTACGAGCAGTACTTC
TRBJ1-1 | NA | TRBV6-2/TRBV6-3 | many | CASLKRGRANTEAFF | TGTGCCAGCCTAAAGCGGGGCAGGGCAAACACTGAAGCTTTCTTT
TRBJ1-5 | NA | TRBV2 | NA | CASSAGQAGGPQHF | TGTGCCAGCAGTGCGGGGCAGGCCGGGGGGCCCCAGCATTTT
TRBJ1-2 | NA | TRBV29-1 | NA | CSGSTGLNYGYTF | TGCAGCGGATCGACAGGTCTCAACTATGGCTACACCTTC
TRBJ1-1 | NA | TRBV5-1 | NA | CASSLGREQAFF | TGCGCCAGCAGCTTGGGTCGGGAGCAAGCTTTCTTT
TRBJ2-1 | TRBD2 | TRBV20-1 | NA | CSARDPAGGLYNEQFF | TGCAGTGCTAGAGATCCGGCGGGGGGCCTTTACAATGAGCAGTTCTTC
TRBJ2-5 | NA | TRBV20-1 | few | CSVASSGTQYF | TGCAGTGTCGCAAGTTCCGGGACCCAGTACTTC
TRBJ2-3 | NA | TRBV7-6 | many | CASSLERGNTDTQYF | TGTGCCAGCAGCTTAGAACGGGGGAACACAGATACGCAGTATTTT
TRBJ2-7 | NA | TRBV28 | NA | CASRTGVYEQYF | TGTGCCAGCAGGACAGGTGTCTACGAGCAGTACTTC
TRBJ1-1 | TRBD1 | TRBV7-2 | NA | CATARGLGTEAFF | TGTGCCACCGCCAGGGGGTTGGGCACTGAAGCTTTCTTT
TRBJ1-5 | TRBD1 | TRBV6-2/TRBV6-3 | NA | CASGGQGAHQPQHF | TGTGCCAGCGGCGGACAGGGGGCCCATCAGCCCCAGCATTTT
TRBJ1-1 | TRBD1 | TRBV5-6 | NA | CASSLQDRGPTEAFF | TGTGCCAGCAGCTTGCAGGACAGGGGGCCCACTGAAGCTTTCTTT
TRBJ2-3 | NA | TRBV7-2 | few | CASSLVAGGTDTQYF | TGTGCCAGCAGCTTAGTGGCAGGGGGCACAGATACGCAGTATTTT
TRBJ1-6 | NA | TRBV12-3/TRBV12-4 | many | CASRKGGGPLHF | TGTGCCAGCAGGAAAGGTGGTGGGCCCCTCCACTTT
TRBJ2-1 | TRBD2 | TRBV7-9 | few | CASSRGTSAGAEQFF | TGTGCCAGCAGCCGAGGGACTAGCGCTGGGGCTGAGCAGTTCTTC
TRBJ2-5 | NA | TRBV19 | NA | CASSRGLQETQYF | TGTGCCAGTAGCAGGGGACTCCAAGAGACCCAGTACTTC
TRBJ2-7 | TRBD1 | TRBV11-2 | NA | CASSLAGQGYEQYF | TGTGCCAGCAGCTTAGCCGGACAGGGGTACGAGCAGTACTTC
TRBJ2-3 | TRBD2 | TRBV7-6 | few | CASSNPRGLAADTQYF | TGTGCCAGCAGCAACCCAAGGGGACTAGCGGCAGATACGCAGTATTTT
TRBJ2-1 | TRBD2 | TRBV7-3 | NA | CASRRTSGGSYNEQFF | TGTGCCAGCAGGCGGACTAGCGGGGGCTCCTACAATGAGCAGTTCTTC
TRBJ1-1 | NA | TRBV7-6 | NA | CASSFSRNTEAFF | TGTGCCAGCAGCTTTTCCCGGAACACTGAAGCTTTCTTT
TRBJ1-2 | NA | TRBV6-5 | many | CASSHQDVNYGYTF | TGTGCCAGCAGCCACCAGGATGTGAACTATGGCTACACCTTC
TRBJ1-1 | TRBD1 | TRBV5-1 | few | CASSFDRADTEAFF | TGCGCCAGCAGCTTTGACAGGGCGGACACTGAAGCTTTCTTT
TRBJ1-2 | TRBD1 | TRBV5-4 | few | CASSFPGQGVYGYTF | TGTGCCAGCAGCTTTCCGGGACAGGGGGTCTATGGCTACACCTTC
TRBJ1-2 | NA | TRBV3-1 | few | CASSQDPGTRTNYGYTF | TGTGCCAGCAGCCAGGACCCGGGGACGAGGACTAACTATGGCTACACCTTC
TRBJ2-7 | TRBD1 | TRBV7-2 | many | CASKYDRGPYEQYF | TGTGCCAGCAAATATGACAGGGGGCCCTACGAGCAGTACTTC
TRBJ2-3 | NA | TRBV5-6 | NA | CASSLRESDTQYF | TGTGCCAGCAGCCTCAGGGAATCAGATACGCAGTATTTT
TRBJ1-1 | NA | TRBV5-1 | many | CASSQTPDGMNTEAFF | TGCGCCAGCAGCCAGACGCCGGACGGAATGAACACTGAAGCTTTCTTT
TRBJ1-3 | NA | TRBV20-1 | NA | CSARLREGRSGNTIYF | TGCAGTGCTAGACTCCGCGAAGGTCGCTCTGGAAACACCATATATTTT